The present T cell receptor (beta chain) was sequenced within a study of PD-1 blockade in classical Hodgkin lymphoma. Broader study findings: Newly diagnosed patients reportedly had lower baseline TCR diversity than healthy donors. Patients who initiated nivolumab within 1 year of ASCT were excluded.

The time point here: cycle 4 day 1 (C4D1), after less than 7 weeks of nivolumab. With no exception, relapse followed autologous stem cell transplantation in all patients, and brentuximab vedotin exposure varied. Concerning this clone itself: Its antigen is not identified.

Trimming at V came to 3 bases and at J to 7 bases, leaving 8 bases not matched to a gene. The CDR3 runs 15 residues. CDR1 and CDR2 from the germline V gene are MDHEN and SYDVKM. TCRdb's table, derived via immunoSEQ multiplex PCR, lists solely in-frame clones and lacks some. The sample holds 20,000 to 25,000 clones; roughly three quarters are singletons and the top ten take about 19%. The chain uses TRBV28 and TRBJ1-5; 8 nucleotides align to TRBD1. The clonotype was recovered from a human donor with classical Hodgkin lymphoma. This specimen was peripheral blood mononuclear cells (PBMCs), taken before the fourth cycle of nivolumab. CDR3 sequence: CASSFSDRVNQPQHF. CDR3 DNA: TGTGCCAGCAGTTTCTCGGACAGGGTTAACCAGCCCCAGCATTTT. Full variable domain (outside the CDR3, taken from reference TRBV28 and TRBJ1-5): DVKVTQSSRYLVKRTGEKVFLECVQDMDHENMFWYRQDPGLGLRLIYFSYDVKMKEKGDIPEGYSVSREKKERFSLILESASTNQTSMYLCASSFSDRVNQPQHFGDGTRLSIL.